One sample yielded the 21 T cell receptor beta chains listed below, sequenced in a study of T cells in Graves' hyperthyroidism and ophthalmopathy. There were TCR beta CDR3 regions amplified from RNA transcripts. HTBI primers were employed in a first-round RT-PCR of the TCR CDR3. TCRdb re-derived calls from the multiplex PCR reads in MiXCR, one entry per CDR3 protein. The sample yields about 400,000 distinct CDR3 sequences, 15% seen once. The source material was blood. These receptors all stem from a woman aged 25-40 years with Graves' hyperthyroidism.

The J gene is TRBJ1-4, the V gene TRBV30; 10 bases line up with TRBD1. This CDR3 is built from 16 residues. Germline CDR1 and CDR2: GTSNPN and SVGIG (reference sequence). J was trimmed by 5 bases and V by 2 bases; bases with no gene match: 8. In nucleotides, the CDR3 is TGTGCCTGGAGTACCCGGGACAGGGGTGAGAATGAAAAACTGTTTTTT. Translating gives CAWSTRDRGENEKLFF.

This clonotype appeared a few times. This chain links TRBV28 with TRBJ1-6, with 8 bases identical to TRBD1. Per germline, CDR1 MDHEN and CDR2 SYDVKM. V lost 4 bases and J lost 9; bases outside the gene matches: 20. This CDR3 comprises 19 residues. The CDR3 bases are TGTGCCAGCAGTTCCGAAGGGGGACTACAGGGGGGGCGCGTTTCACCCCTCCACTTT. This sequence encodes CASSSEGGLQGGRVSPLHF.

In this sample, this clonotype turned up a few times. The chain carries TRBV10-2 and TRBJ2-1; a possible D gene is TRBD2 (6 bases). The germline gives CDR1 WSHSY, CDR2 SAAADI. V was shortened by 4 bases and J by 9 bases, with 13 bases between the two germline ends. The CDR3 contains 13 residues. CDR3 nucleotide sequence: TGCGCCAGCAGTGTCCGGGAGCACGGTGAGCAGTTCTTC. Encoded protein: CASSVREHGEQFF.

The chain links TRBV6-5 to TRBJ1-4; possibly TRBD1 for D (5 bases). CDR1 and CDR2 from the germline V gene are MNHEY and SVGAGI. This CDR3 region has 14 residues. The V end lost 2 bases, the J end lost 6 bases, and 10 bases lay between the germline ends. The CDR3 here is CASSYNSRDEKLFF. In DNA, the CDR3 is TGTGCCAGCAGTTACAACAGCAGGGATGAAAAACTGTTTTTT.

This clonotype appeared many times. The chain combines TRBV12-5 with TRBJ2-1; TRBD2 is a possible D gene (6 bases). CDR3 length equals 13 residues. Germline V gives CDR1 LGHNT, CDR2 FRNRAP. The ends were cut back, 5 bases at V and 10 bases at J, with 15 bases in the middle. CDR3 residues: CASGTTLAPEQFF. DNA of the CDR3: TGTGCTAGTGGTACCACGCTAGCGCCAGAGCAGTTCTTC.

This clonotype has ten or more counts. CDR3 nucleotide sequence: TGTGCCTGGAGTGGGGGCCAGGAGCATCAGCCCCAGCATTTT. Residues: CAWSGGQEHQPQHF. The chain couples TRBV30 to TRBJ1-5; a possible D gene is TRBD1 (5 bases). The CDR3 is 14 residues long. Looked up from germline, CDR1 is GTSNPN and CDR2 is SVGIG (reference sequence). Trimming stripped 1 base from V and 5 bases from J, with 12 bases between.

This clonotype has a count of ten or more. The CDR3 spells CASSVGTGSYGYTF. CDR3 in DNA: TGTGCCAGCAGCGTCGGGACAGGGAGCTATGGCTACACCTTC. V gene TRBV9 combines with J gene TRBJ1-2; 9 nucleotides align to TRBD1. The CDR3 has 14 residues. The trim removed 2 bases at V and 4 bases at J, leaving 3 bases unmatched. Germline V gene sequence: CDR1 SGDLS, CDR2 YYNGEE.

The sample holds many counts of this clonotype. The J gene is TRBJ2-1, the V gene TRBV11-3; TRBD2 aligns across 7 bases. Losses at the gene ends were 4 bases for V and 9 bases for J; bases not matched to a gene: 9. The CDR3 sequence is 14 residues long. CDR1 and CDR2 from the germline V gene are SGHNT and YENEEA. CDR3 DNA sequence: TGTGCCAGCAGCTCCCGGGAGGCTTCGGGTGAGCAGTTCTTC. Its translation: CASSSREASGEQFF.

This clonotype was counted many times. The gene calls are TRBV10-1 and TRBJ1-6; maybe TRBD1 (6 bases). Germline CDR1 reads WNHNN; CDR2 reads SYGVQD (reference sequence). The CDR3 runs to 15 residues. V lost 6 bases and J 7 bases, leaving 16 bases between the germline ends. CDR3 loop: CASSPDSRTNSPLHF. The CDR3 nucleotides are TGCGCCAGCAGCCCGGACAGCCGGACAAATTCACCCCTCCACTTT.

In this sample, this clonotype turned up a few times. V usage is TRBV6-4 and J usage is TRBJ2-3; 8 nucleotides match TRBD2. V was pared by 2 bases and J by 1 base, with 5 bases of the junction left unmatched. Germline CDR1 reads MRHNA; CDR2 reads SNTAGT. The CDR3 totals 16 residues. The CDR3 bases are TGTGCCAGCAGTGACGTTTCGGGAGGGGGCACAGATACGCAGTATTTT. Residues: CASSDVSGGGTDTQYF.

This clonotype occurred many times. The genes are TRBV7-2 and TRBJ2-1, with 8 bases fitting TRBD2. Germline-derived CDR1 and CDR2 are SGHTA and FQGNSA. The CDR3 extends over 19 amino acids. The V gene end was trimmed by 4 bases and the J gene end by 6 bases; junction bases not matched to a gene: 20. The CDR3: CASSSVRGFTSGTLNEQFF. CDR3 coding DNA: TGTGCCAGCAGCTCAGTAAGAGGGTTTACTAGCGGTACACTCAATGAGCAGTTCTTC.

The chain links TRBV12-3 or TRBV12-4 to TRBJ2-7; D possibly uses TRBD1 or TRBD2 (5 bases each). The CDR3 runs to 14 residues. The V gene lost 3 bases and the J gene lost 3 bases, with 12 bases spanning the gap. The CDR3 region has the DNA TGTGCCAGCAGTTTCGGGGCTAGCAGCTACGAGCAGTACTTC. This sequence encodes CASSFGASSYEQYF.

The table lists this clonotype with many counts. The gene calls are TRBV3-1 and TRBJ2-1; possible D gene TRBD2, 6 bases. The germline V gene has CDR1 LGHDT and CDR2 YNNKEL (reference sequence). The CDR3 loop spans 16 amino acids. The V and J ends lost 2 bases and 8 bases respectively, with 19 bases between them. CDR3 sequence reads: CASSQSLAGLIHEQFF. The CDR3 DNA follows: TGTGCCAGCAGCCAAAGTCTGGCGGGATTGATCCATGAGCAGTTCTTC.

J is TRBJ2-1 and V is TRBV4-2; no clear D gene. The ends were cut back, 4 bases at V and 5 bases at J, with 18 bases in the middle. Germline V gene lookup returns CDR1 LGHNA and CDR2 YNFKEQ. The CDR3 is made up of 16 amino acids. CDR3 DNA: TGTGCCAGCAGCCCGAATGGGATCAAGTATAACAATGAGCAGTTCTTC. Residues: CASSPNGIKYNNEQFF.

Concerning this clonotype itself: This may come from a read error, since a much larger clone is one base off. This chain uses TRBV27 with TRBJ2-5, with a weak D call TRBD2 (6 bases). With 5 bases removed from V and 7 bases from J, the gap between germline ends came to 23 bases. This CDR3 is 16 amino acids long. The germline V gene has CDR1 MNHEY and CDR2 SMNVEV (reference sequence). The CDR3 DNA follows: TGTGCCAGCAGTCCCATCGCCGGGAGTGGGGAAGGGACCCAGTACTTC. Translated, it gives CASSPIAGSGEGTQYF.

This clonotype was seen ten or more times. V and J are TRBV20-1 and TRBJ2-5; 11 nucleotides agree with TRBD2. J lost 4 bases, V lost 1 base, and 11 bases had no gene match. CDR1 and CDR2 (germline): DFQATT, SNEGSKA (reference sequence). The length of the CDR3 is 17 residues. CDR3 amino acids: CSARAVQRLAGRETQYF. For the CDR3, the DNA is TGCAGTGCTAGAGCCGTACAAAGACTAGCGGGGAGAGAGACCCAGTACTTC.

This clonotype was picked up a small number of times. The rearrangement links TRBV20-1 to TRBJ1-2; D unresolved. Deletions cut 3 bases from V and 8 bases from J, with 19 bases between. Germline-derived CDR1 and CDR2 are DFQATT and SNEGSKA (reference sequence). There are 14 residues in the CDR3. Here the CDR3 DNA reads TGCAGTGCTAGGACATTCCGGGGAGCAGGCGGCTACACCTTC. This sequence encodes CSARTFRGAGGYTF.

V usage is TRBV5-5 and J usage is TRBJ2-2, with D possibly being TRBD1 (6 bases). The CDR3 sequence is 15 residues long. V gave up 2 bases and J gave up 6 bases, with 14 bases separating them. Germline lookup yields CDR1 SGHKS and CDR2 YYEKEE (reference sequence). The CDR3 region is CASSFSQGVPGELFF. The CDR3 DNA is TGTGCCAGCAGCTTTTCACAGGGAGTCCCCGGGGAGCTGTTTTTT. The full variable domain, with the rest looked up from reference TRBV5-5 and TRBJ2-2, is DAGVTQSPTHLIKTRGQQVTLRCSPISGHKSVSWYQQVLGQGPQFIFQYYEKEERGRGNFPDRFSARQFPNYSSELNVNALLLGDSALYLCASSFSQGVPGELFFGEGSRLTVL.

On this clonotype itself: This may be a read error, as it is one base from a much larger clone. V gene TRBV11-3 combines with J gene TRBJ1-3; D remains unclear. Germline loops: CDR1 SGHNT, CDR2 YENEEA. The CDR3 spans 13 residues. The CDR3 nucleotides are TGTGCCAGCAGCCTAACGAACGGAAACACCGTATATTTT. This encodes CASSLTNGNTVYF. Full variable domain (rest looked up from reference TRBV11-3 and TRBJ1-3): EAGVVQSPRYKIIEKKQPVAFWCNPISGHNTLYWYLQNLGQGPELLIRYENEEAVDDSQLPKDRFSAERLKGVDSTLKIQPAELGDSAVYLCASSLTNGNTVYFGEGSWLTVV.

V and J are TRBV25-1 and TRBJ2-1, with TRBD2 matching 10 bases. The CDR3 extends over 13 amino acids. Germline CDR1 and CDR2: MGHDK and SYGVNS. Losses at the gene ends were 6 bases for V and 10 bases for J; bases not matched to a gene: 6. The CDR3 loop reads CASRGTSAREQFF. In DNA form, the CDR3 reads TGTGCCAGCAGGGGGACTAGCGCGAGAGAGCAGTTCTTC.

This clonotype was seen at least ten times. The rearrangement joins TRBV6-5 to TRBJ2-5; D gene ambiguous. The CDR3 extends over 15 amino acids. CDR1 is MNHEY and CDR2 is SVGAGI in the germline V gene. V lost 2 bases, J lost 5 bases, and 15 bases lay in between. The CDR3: CASSYGDPLRETQYF. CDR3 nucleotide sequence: TGTGCCAGCAGTTACGGAGACCCCCTTCGGGAGACCCAGTACTTC.